Listed below are T cell receptor beta chains from one sample, sequenced in a study of shared clonotypes between healthy human individuals. Repertoires were generated with immunoSEQ multiplex PCR, while TCRdb's copy carries only in-frame clones and drops some. The repertoire has about 2.5 million clones, around 93% of them found once; the top ten carry 0.3% to 0.4%. Sequencing was performed on naive CD4+ T cells from PBMCs. The receptor source for this set is a young man in good health. Some clones in this sample may be carry-over from other donors' samples. CDR3s include the opening cysteine and the closing phenylalanine or tryptophan. Each record gives: V gene, J gene, D gene, clone size, CDR3 protein. The D gene is left open where the match is weak. Size values are once, few and many counts, or a class for expanded clones, and some rows have none.

>TRBV7-3|TRBJ2-1|TRBD2|NA
CASSPGTSGYNEQFF
>TRBV9|TRBJ2-2|TRBD1|NA
CASSPDRAITGELFF
>TRBV9|TRBJ2-1|NA|once
CASSVEGASYNEQFF
>TRBV7-2|TRBJ2-4|TRBD2|NA
CASSRPSGRNIQYF
>TRBV11-1|TRBJ2-7|NA|NA
CASSWERTYEQYF
>TRBV29-1|TRBJ1-2|NA|few
CSVDLYGYTF
>TRBV4-3|TRBJ1-4|NA|NA
CASSQATASNEKLFF
>TRBV28|TRBJ2-5|NA|NA
CASSSPPGEGGETQYF
>TRBV6-6|TRBJ1-5|TRBD1|NA
CASSYSDRRQPQHF
>TRBV9|TRBJ2-2|NA|NA
CASSARLLPGELFF
>TRBV5-6|TRBJ2-3|NA|NA
CASSSGGWVDTQYF
>TRBV19|TRBJ2-1|TRBD2|NA
CASSMGTSYSEQFF
>TRBV11-2|TRBJ2-7|NA|NA
CASSKPLVSYEQYF
>TRBV2|TRBJ1-1|NA|few
CASRPGTLNTEAFF
>TRBV15|TRBJ2-7|NA|NA
CATSRDVSYEQYF
>TRBV5-6|TRBJ2-5|NA|once
CASSSTGLTRQETQYF
>TRBV28|TRBJ1-1|NA|NA
CASSSVGAEAFF
>TRBV27|TRBJ2-7|TRBD2|NA
CASSFRAGGLFYEQYF
>TRBV4-2|TRBJ2-3|TRBD2|NA
CASSPGGLDTDTQYF
>TRBV7-9|TRBJ1-1|NA|NA
CASSLGTGSGTEAFF
>TRBV28|TRBJ2-2|TRBD1|NA
CASSPGTANTGELFF
>TRBV5-1|TRBJ2-7|TRBD2|NA
CASSSTSGTYEQYF
>TRBV10-1|TRBJ2-1|NA|NA
CASGFGNEQFF
>TRBV5-4|TRBJ2-3|TRBD2|NA
CASSPRTSRTDTQYF
>TRBV5-6|TRBJ2-1|NA|NA
CASSLPGTSHKFF
>TRBV28|TRBJ1-5|NA|NA
CASSLSGPSSNQPQHF
>TRBV28|TRBJ2-7|TRBD1|NA
CASSGAGTGVYEQYF
>TRBV18|TRBJ1-1|TRBD1|NA
CASSLGQVMNTEAFF
>TRBV28|NA|NA|NA
CASSHSYMGEQYF
>TRBV7-2|TRBJ2-7|TRBD1|NA
CASSLALGQGVPEQYF
>TRBV7-9|TRBJ2-1|NA|NA
CASSDEGYYNEQFF
>TRBV19|TRBJ1-1|NA|NA
CASSILGTSNTEAFF
>TRBV5-1|TRBJ2-1|NA|NA
CASTSDFDNEQFF
>TRBV6-1|TRBJ2-1|NA|once
CASSELGSGRVYNEQFF
>TRBV6-1|TRBJ2-2|NA|NA
CASSEDTTSTGELFF
>TRBV20-1|TRBJ2-5|NA|NA
CSGRDQETQYF
>TRBV14|TRBJ2-2|TRBD2|NA
CASSQYQWREESELFF
>TRBV27|TRBJ1-2|NA|NA
CASRGTTRARSLNF
>TRBV15|TRBJ2-7|TRBD2|once
CATSTSGVSSYEQYF
>TRBV4-1|TRBJ2-7|TRBD1|NA
CASSQEGGGTGGYEQYF
>TRBV7-2|TRBJ2-7|NA|NA
CASSLGTAQPTYEQYF
>TRBV19|TRBJ1-4|NA|NA
CASSIWGTAEPNEKLFF
>TRBV6-1|TRBJ2-7|NA|NA
CASSGLSSRFAYEQYF
>TRBV28|TRBJ2-1|NA|NA
CASSPPVGLYEQFF
>TRBV7-9|TRBJ2-1|TRBD1|NA
CASSLGDRGKNEQFF
>TRBV2|TRBJ2-2|NA|NA
CASSDGFAGNTGELFF
>TRBV5-4|TRBJ2-5|TRBD2|NA
CASSLAGARETQYF
>TRBV1|TRBJ2-5|NA|NA
CTSSPESTSGRRGETQYF
>TRBV18|TRBJ1-5|NA|NA
CASSPPGGGGFGNQPQHF
>TRBV5-1|TRBJ2-3|NA|NA
CASSVTGAGDTQYF
>TRBV27|TRBJ2-6|NA|NA
CASSVIAGRLKISGANVLTF
>TRBV2|TRBJ2-4|TRBD1|NA
CASSEGTGRVKNIQYF
>TRBV14|TRBJ2-2|TRBD2|NA
CASSQAGRGGTGELFF